This TCR beta chain comes out of a study of T cells after yellow fever vaccination. The study, taken as a whole, reports: Within FACS-sorted repertoires, abundant clonotypes contaminating from the bulk population could be present.

TCRdb used MiXCR to reprocess the 5' RACE reads, holding one entry per CDR3 protein. In the table there are about 360,000 distinct CDR3 sequences, under 7.5% of which are singletons. This clonotype was detected many times. Its specificity is unknown. The germline gives CDR1 SGHTA, CDR2 FQGNSA. The CDR3 runs to 16 residues. V trimming: 0 bases; J trimming: 1 base; junction bases outside the gene matches: 4. The starting material was PBMCs, obtained 5 days after the yellow fever booster vaccination. V is TRBV7-2 and J is TRBJ2-5; 8 positions agree with TRBD2. The source of this sequence is a man aged 30-40 years who received the YFV17D yellow fever vaccine. The CDR3 region has the DNA TGTGCCAGCAGCTTAGCAAGGCTAGCGGGCCAAGAGACCCAGTACTTC. Its translation: CASSLARLAGQETQYF.